What follows are 10 T cell receptor beta chains derived from one specimen sequenced in a study of early T cells in non-severe SARS-CoV-2 infection. A single record per CDR3 protein comes from TCRdb applying MiXCR to the 5' RACE reads. The table lists tens of thousands of distinct CDR3 sequences, 7.5% to 9% of them singletons, with approximately 4% in the top ten. Sequenced material: whole blood, taken at baseline. These receptors were taken from an adult who was a healthcare worker with PCR-confirmed SARS-CoV-2 infection or an uninfected control (not recorded which).

The chain joins TRBV5-1 to TRBJ2-7; D may correspond to TRBD1 or TRBD2 (5 bases each). The V gene lost 5 bases and the J gene lost 0 bases, with 12 bases spanning the gap. The CDR3 spans 14 residues. Germline lookup yields CDR1 SGHRS and CDR2 YFSETQ. DNA for the CDR3: TGCGCCAGCAGTCGGGACCGGGGCTCCTACGAGCAGTACTTC. Translating it yields CASSRDRGSYEQYF.

This clonotype was seen repeatedly, ten times or more. The chain carries TRBV7-2 and TRBJ2-1, with a weak D call TRBD1 (6 bases). Per the germline V gene, CDR1 is SGHTA and CDR2 is FQGNSA. The CDR3 runs to 13 residues. Trimming left V 2 bases short and J 8 bases short, with 10 bases between. The DNA for the CDR3 is TGTGCCAGCAGCTTACAGCCAGGGGATGAGCAGTTCTTC. It translates to CASSLQPGDEQFF.

This clonotype was observed a handful of times. J is TRBJ1-2 and V is TRBV10-2; a possible D gene is TRBD1 (6 bases). The germline V gene has CDR1 WSHSY and CDR2 SAAADI. V dropped 2 bases and J dropped 5 bases, with 9 bases sitting between them. The CDR3 covers 13 residues. Here the CDR3 reads CASSEGDMYGYTF. The CDR3 DNA follows: TGCGCCAGCAGTGAGGGGGACATGTATGGCTACACCTTC.

V and J are TRBV4-2 and TRBJ2-1; no clear D gene. V was cut by 1 base and J by 0 bases, with 7 bases left in between. Germline CDR1 LGHNA, CDR2 YNFKEQ. The CDR3 sequence is 15 residues long. The chain's CDR3 is CASSQAPNSYNEQFF. The CDR3 DNA reads TGTGCCAGCAGCCAAGCCCCTAACTCCTACAATGAGCAGTTCTTC.

This clonotype has a count of ten or more. The gene calls are TRBV6-1 and TRBJ2-2; D unclear. The CDR3 runs 14 residues. Germline CDR1 reads MNHNS; CDR2 reads SASEGT. V lost 2 bases, J lost 9 bases, and 13 bases lay in between. CDR3 nucleotide sequence: TGTGCCAGCAGTGAAATGTCTCCAGTAAGGGAGCTGTTTTTT. It codes for CASSEMSPVRELFF.

The rearrangement uses TRBV20-1 and TRBJ2-1, with TRBD2 identical over 8 bases. The germline V gene encodes CDR1 DFQATT and CDR2 SNEGSKA (reference sequence). J lost 5 bases, V lost 0 bases, and 9 bases had no gene match. The CDR3 has 16 residues. The CDR3 DNA follows: TGCAGTGCTAGAGATCCACAGAGCGGGGGACACAATGAGCAGTTCTTC. Translating gives CSARDPQSGGHNEQFF.

The chain joins TRBV13 to TRBJ2-3; no definite D call. The CDR3 runs to 12 residues. Trimming removed 5 bases at V and 6 bases at J, with 9 bases between. CDR1 and CDR2 (germline): PRHDT, FYEKMQ (reference sequence). CDR3 loop: CASSQFTDTQYF. CDR3 DNA: TGTGCCAGCAGCCAATTCACGGATACGCAGTATTTT.

This clonotype has just a few counts. The chain joins TRBV28 to TRBJ1-1, with no clear D. Germline CDR1 and CDR2: MDHEN and SYDVKM. V dropped 8 bases and J dropped 0 bases, with 10 bases sitting between them. CDR3 length: 13 residues. CDR3 residues: CASREDLNTEAFF. CDR3 bases: TGTGCCAGCCGAGAAGACCTGAACACTGAAGCTTTCTTT.

This clonotype was counted only a few times. The junction differs from germline at one of its ends, possibly a read error. The CDR3 loop reads CASSYGANTEVFF. DNA of the CDR3: TGTGCCAGCAGTTACGGGGCGAACACTGAAGTTTTCTTT. This rearrangement joins TRBV6-5 to TRBJ1-1, with D possibly being TRBD1 (5 bases). The germline V gene encodes CDR1 MNHEY and CDR2 SVGAGI. The CDR3 is 13 residues long.

The chain recombines TRBV20-1 with TRBJ2-5, with D perhaps TRBD2 (5 bases). Per germline, CDR1 DFQATT and CDR2 SNEGSKA (reference sequence). This CDR3 is built from 13 residues. V was trimmed by 3 bases and J by 2 bases, leaving 10 bases between them. CDR3 DNA: TGCAGTGCTAGGGAGGATGCACAAGAGACCCAGTACTTC. Its translation: CSAREDAQETQYF.